This T cell receptor (beta chain) emerged from a study of blood T cell repertoires in COVID-19. Assay used: immunoSEQ multiplex PCR; TCRdb lists only in-frame clones, some missing. The sample has about 230,000 clones; more than 65% are singletons. In germline, CDR1 is MNHNY, CDR2 SVGAGI (reference sequence). This CDR3 is built from 13 residues. Trimming removed 8 bases from V and 6 bases from J; junction bases left unmatched: 4. Sequencing used peripheral blood. The V call is TRBV6-6, the J call TRBJ1-6, with 7 nucleotides matching TRBD1. The clonotype comes from a middle-aged woman who had recovered from COVID-19. The CDR3 DNA is TGTGCCAGCGAGGGGGCAGGTAATTCACCCCTCCACTTT. This gives the protein CASEGAGNSPLHF.